Detailed here is one T cell receptor beta chain. It has no known antigen specificity. Base qualities are not provided; no much larger clone lies one nucleotide away. The approximately 39 donors, aged about 6 to 95 years, were systemically healthy Caucasian individuals from Russia. Around 9.9 milliliters of peripheral blood were collected from each donor into EDTA-treated Vacutainer tubes. PBMCs were isolated by Ficoll-Paque density-gradient centrifugation, with at least 6 million obtained per sample. Total RNA was extracted from PBMCs with Trizol reagent, with at least 6 micrograms obtained per sample. Naive CD45RAhigh/CD27high T cell percentages were measured by flow cytometry on a PBMC aliquot from every donor. The data originate from a study of blood T cells in healthy people across ages (dated by TCRdb to about 2015). Regarding the research as a whole: In model experiments, template switching captured roughly one uniquely barcoded TCR beta cDNA molecule for every two T cells. Using the same blood draw, the study looked at two additional independent replicas of 1 million unique cDNA reads for two donors, one aged 18 to 29 and the other aged 80 or older. To avoid experimental bias, donors of different ages were randomly spread across the sequencing lanes. Using deep sequencing normalized with unique cDNA molecular identifiers, the study measured how TCR beta repertoire diversity changes with age. Four age groups were formed from the donors: young (average about 17 years), middle-aged (more than 35), aged (around 62) and long-lived (82). The study at large found these results: Observed TCR beta diversity per million T cells fell roughly linearly with age, and a significant reduction was already apparent by age around 36. Observed TCR beta diversity correlated strongly with the percentage of naive T cells measured by flow cytometry. Compared with the aged group, the long-lived group had more naive CD4+ T cells, fewer expanded clones and increased TCR diversity, suggesting age selection. Because the CMV infection status of the donors was unknown, age-related changes in expanded clonotypes may potentially have been confounded. Conclusive comparison of naive and antigen-experienced compartments was prevented by the profiling of bulk unsorted PBMCs. Estimates of total diversity based on one million sequenced T cells were considered lower bounds and underestimates.

The method behind the library was 5' RACE. This sample was sequenced with an Illumina HiSeq 2500. A second PCR of about 7 to 12 cycles was run with a J-beta primer mix and a sample-barcoded 5' primer. A unique molecular identifier was introduced onto each TCR beta cDNA molecule by a template-switch 5' adaptor carrying 12 random nucleotides. At least 3 million CDR3-containing paired-end reads were obtained from each sample. First-strand cDNA was synthesized from all RNA with the Mint cDNA synthesis kit, primed by a TRBC-specific oligonucleotide. Following uracil-DNA glycosylase treatment, all cDNA underwent a first 18-cycle PCR with the universal primers M1SS and BC2_uni_R. The original methods were these. Normalization of each sample was performed by random selection of 1 million high-quality reads, each carrying a distinct molecular identifier. Instead of being binned into consensus sequences, reads with shared molecular identifiers were discarded. CDR3 identification, clonotype clustering and error correction used MiTCR with a Q25 quality threshold and the strictest error-elimination algorithm. A nonparametric unseen species model with Euler transformation was used to estimate a lower bound on total TCR beta diversity. TCRdb reran the public reads through fastp at Q25 and MiXCR, keeping productive beta chains. Merged by CDR3 protein, the rows form single entries marked with the most common genes and DNA. TCRdb, not the authors, supplied the V and J calls. The sample records nearly 800,000 distinct CDR3 sequences, around three fifths of which are singletons. The ten largest account for roughly 25% of the sample.

The germline V gene (reference sequence) sets CDR1 to DFQATT and CDR2 to SNEGSKA. V lost 6 bases and J lost 5 bases, and the count of bases not matched to a germline gene is 7. Including cysteine and phenylalanine, the CDR3 has 13 amino acids. The only DNA kept is the CDR3, 39 bases in frame from the first base. This receptor was obtained from a man in his forties in good health. Recombination linked TRBV20-1 to TRBJ2-1, with 7 junctional bases fitting TRBD2. Sequencing was performed on blood. CDR3 region: CSALFRGDNEQFF. The DNA sequence reads TGCAGTGCCCTGTTCCGGGGGGACAATGAGCAGTTCTTC.